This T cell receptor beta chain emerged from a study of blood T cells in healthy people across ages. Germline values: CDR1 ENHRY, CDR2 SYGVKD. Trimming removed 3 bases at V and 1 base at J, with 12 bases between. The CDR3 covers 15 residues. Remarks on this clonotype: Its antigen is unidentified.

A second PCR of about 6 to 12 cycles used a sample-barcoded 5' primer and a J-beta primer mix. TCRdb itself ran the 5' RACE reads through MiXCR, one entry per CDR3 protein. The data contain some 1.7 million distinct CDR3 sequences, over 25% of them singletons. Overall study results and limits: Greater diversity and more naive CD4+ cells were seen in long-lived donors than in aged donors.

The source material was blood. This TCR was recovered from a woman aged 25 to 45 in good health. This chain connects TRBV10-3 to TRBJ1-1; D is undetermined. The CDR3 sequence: CAISEAAATNTEAFF. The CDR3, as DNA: TGTGCCATCAGTGAAGCGGCAGCAACGAACACTGAAGCTTTCTTT.